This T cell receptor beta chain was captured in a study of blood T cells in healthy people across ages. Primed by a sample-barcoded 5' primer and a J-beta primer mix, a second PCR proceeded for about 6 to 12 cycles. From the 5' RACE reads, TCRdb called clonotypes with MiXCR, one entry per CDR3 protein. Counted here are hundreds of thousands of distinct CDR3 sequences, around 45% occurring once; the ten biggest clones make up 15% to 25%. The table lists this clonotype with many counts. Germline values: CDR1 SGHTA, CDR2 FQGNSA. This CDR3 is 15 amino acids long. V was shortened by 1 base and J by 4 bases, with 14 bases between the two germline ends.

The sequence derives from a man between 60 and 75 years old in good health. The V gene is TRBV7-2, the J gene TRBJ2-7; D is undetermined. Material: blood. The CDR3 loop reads CASSLGPSSVYEQYF. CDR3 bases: TGTGCCAGCAGCTTAGGACCGTCAAGCGTATACGAGCAGTACTTC. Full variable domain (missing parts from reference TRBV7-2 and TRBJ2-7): GAGVSQSPSNKVTEKGKDVELRCDPISGHTALYWYRQSLGQGLEFLIYFQGNSAPDKSGLPSDRFSAERTGGSVSTLTIQRTQQEDSAVYLCASSLGPSSVYEQYFGPGTRLTVT.